This is a list of T cell receptor beta chains from one sample in a study of blood T cell repertoires in COVID-19. Some clones are missing from TCRdb's copy, which holds only in-frame ones; the method was immunoSEQ multiplex PCR. The repertoire includes around 140,000 clones, roughly 79% of them detected once, and less than 2% sits in the top ten. Sequenced input: peripheral blood. All receptors come from a woman aged 55-75 years with acute or convalescent COVID-19. The CDR3 runs from the conserved cysteine through the conserved F or W. Fields, in order: J gene, clone size, V gene, D gene, CDR3 DNA, CDR3 protein. The D gene is left open where the match is weak. Only part of the rows carry a size: once, few, many, or a class if the clone is expanded.

>TRBJ2-2|NA|TRBV23-1|NA
TGCGCCAGCAGTCACATACAGGTGAACACCGGGGAGCTGTTTTTT
CASSHIQVNTGELFF
>TRBJ2-1|once|TRBV5-1|NA
TGCGCCAGCAGCCCAGCGGGTGGGAATGAGCAGTTCTTC
CASSPAGGNEQFF
>TRBJ2-7|NA|TRBV4-2|TRBD2
TGTGCCAGCAGTCTGGAACTAGCGGACTCCTACGAGCAGTACTTC
CASSLELADSYEQYF
>TRBJ2-7|NA|TRBV7-9|TRBD2
TGTGCCAGCAGGACTAGCGGTACCTACGAGCAGTACTTC
CASRTSGTYEQYF
>TRBJ2-3|NA|TRBV5-4|TRBD2
TGTGCCAGCAGCATAAGCGGGAGTTCAGATACGCAGTATTTT
CASSISGSSDTQYF
>TRBJ1-5|NA|TRBV9|NA
TGTGCCAGCAGCGCCTCAAGGGCGGGTCAGCCCCAGCATTTT
CASSASRAGQPQHF
>TRBJ2-7|NA|TRBV30|TRBD2
TGTGCCTGGAGCGAACTAGCGGGAGTCGGTGAGCAGTACTTC
CAWSELAGVGEQYF
>TRBJ1-2|NA|TRBV10-3|NA
TGTGCCATCAGTGAGGACAGGCGCTATGGCTACACCTTC
CAISEDRRYGYTF
>TRBJ1-2|NA|TRBV30|NA
TGTGCCTGGACTGAGGGCAGAGCAAACTATGGCTACACCTTC
CAWTEGRANYGYTF
>TRBJ2-1|NA|TRBV7-9|TRBD2
TGTGCCAGCAGCCGTACCCCGACTAGCGCGAATGAGCAGTTCTTC
CASSRTPTSANEQFF
>TRBJ1-1|NA|TRBV6-6|NA
TGTGCCAGCAGTCAGACCCGGGGTAGGGACACTGAAGCTTTCTTT
CASSQTRGRDTEAFF
>TRBJ2-2|NA|TRBV28|NA
TGTGCCAGCAGTTATGAAGGGACTCTTAGGACCGGGGAGCTGTTTTTT
CASSYEGTLRTGELFF
>TRBJ1-2|once|TRBV19|NA
TGTGCCAGTAGCGAGACAGCTAACTATGGCTACACCTTC
CASSETANYGYTF
>TRBJ2-1|NA|TRBV28|NA
TGTGCCACCCAATACAATGAGCAGTTCTTC
CATQYNEQFF